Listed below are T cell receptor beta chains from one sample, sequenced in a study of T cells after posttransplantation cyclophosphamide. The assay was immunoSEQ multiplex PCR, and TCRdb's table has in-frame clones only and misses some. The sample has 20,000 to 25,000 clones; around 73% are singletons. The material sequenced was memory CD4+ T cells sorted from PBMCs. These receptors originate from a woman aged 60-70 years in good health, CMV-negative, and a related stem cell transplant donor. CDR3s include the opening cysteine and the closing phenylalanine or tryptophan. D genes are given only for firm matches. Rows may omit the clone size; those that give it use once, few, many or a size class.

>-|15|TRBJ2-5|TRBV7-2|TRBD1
CASSLVPGGRETQYF
TGTGCCAGCAGCTTAGTTCCAGGGGGTCGAGAGACCCAGTACTTC
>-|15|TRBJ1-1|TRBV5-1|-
CASSLPKIENTEAFF
TGCGCCAGCAGCTTGCCAAAAATAGAGAACACTGAAGCTTTCTTT
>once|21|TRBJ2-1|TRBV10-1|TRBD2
CASSESPRGTSGPRGWNEQFF
TGCGCCAGCAGTGAGTCGCCTCGTGGGACTAGCGGCCCACGTGGGTGGAATGAGCAGTTCTTC
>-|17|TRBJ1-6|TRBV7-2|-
CASSLGGIAAYNSPLHF
TGTGCCAGCAGCTTAGGAGGGATCGCTGCCTATAATTCACCCCTCCACTTT
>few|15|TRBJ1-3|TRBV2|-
CASRDFGGTGNTIYF
TGTGCCAGCAGAGACTTTGGAGGGACTGGAAACACCATATATTTT
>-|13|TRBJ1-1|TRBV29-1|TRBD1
CSGRTGLDTEAFF
TGCAGCGGCCGGACAGGGCTCGACACTGAAGCTTTCTTT
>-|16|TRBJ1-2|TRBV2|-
CASSRLQVSPNYGYTF
TGTGCCAGCAGCCGTCTACAGGTCTCCCCTAACTATGGCTACACCTTC
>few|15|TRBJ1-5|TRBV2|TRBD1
CASSGGQSSNQPQHF
TGTGCCAGCAGCGGGGGACAGAGCAGCAATCAGCCCCAGCATTTT
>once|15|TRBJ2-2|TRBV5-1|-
CASSPRPLSGGELFF
TGCGCCAGCAGCCCTAGACCCTTGTCGGGCGGGGAGCTGTTTTTT
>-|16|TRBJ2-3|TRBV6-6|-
CASSPRASGGSDTQYF
TGTGCCAGCAGTCCGAGGGCCTCCGGAGGTTCAGATACGCAGTATTTT
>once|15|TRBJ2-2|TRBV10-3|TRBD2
CAISEFAGVAGELFF
TGTGCCATCAGTGAGTTTGCGGGAGTTGCCGGGGAGCTGTTTTTT
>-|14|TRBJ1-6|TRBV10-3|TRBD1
CAITPGQGESPLHF
TGTGCCATCACTCCGGGACAGGGGGAATCACCCCTCCACTTT
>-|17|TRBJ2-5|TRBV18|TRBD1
CASSPPTSGTGLKTQYF
TGTGCCAGCTCACCTCCGACTTCGGGGACAGGTCTGAAGACCCAGTACTTC
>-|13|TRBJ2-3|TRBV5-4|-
CASSLGQGDTQYF
TGTGCCAGCAGCTTGGGTCAGGGTGATACGCAGTATTTT
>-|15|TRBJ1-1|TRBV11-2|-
CASSPWGTRNTEAFF
TGTGCCAGCAGCCCTTGGGGCACCCGGAACACTGAAGCTTTCTTT
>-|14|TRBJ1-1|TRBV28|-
CASSGGLEDTEAFF
TGTGCCAGCAGTGGAGGTTTAGAAGACACTGAAGCTTTCTTT
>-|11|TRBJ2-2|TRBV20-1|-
CSAATIGELFF
TGCAGTGCTGCCACTATCGGGGAGCTGTTTTTT
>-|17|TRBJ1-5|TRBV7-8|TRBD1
CASSQGSGGGSNQPQHF
TGTGCCAGCAGCCAGGGGTCAGGGGGCGGTAGCAATCAGCCCCAGCATTTT
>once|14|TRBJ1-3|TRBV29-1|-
CSAEEDSSGNTIYF
TGCAGCGCAGAGGAGGACAGCTCTGGAAACACCATATATTTT
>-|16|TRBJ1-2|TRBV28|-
CASSLGGDPTKDGYTF
TGTGCCAGCAGTTTAGGAGGGGACCCCACAAAGGATGGCTACACCTTC
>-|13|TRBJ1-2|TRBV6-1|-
CASSAGQNYGYTF
TGTGCCAGCAGTGCTGGACAGAACTATGGCTACACCTTC
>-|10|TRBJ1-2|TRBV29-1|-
CSVETVGYTF
TGCAGCGTTGAGACAGTTGGCTACACCTTC
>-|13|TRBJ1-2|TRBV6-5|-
CASSSRVLVGYTF
TGTGCCAGCAGTTCCAGGGTGCTTGTGGGCTACACCTTC
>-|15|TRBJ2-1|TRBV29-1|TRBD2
CSVGTLSGSWDEQFF
TGCAGCGTTGGAACTCTGAGCGGGAGTTGGGATGAGCAGTTCTTC
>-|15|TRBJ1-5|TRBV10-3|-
CAISESGRGDQPQHF
TGTGCCATCAGTGAGAGCGGGCGCGGGGATCAGCCCCAGCATTTT
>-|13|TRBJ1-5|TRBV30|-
CAWSNRGNQPQHF
TGTGCCTGGAGTAACCGGGGTAATCAGCCCCAGCATTTT
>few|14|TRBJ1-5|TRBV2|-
CASRGDSSNQPQHF
TGTGCCAGCAGGGGGGACTCTAGCAATCAGCCCCAGCATTTT
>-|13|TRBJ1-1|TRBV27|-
CASSFGRGTEAFF
TGTGCCAGCAGTTTTGGTCGGGGCACTGAAGCTTTCTTT
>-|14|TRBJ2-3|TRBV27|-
CASSADWSTDTQYF
TGTGCCAGCAGTGCGGACTGGAGCACAGATACGCAGTATTTT
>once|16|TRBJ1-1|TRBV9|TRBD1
CASSSGQGRQYTEAFF
TGTGCCAGCAGCTCGGGACAGGGTAGGCAGTACACTGAAGCTTTCTTT
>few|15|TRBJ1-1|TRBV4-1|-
CASSQDPRGASEAFF
TGCGCCAGCAGCCAAGACCCCCGGGGGGCTTCTGAAGCTTTCTTT
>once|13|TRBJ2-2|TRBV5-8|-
CASSLGGTGELFF
TGTGCCAGCAGCTTGGGAGGCACCGGGGAGCTGTTTTTT
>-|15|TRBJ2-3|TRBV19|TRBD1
CASSNDRGEADTQYF
TGTGCCAGTAGTAACGACAGGGGAGAGGCAGATACGCAGTATTTT